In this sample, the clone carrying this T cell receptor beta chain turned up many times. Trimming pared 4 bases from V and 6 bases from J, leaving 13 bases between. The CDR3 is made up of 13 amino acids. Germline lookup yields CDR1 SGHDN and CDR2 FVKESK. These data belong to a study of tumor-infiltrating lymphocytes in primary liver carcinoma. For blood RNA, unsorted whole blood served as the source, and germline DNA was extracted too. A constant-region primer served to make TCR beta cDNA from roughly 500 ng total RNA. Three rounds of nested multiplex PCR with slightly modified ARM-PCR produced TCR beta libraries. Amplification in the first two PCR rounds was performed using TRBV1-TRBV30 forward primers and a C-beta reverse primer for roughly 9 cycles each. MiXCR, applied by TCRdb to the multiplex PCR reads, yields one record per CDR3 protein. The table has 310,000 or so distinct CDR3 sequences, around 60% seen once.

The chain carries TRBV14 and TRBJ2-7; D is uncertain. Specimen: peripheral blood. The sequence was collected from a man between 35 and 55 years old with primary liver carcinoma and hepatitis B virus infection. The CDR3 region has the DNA TGTGCCAGCAGCCGATCTGAGTGGGGCGAGCAGTACTTC. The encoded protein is CASSRSEWGEQYF.